This TCR beta chain was obtained from a study of Tregs in tolerant kidney transplant recipients. General study points: Antigen-driven expansion was suggested because donor-specific Tregs expanded more than all Tregs in tolerant patients.

CDR3 length equals 18 residues. CDR1 is SGHVS and CDR2 is FQNEAQ in the germline V gene. V dropped 6 bases and J dropped 0 bases, with 21 bases sitting between them. Related graft donors supplied nonmyeloablative bone marrow transplants, and mixed chimerism was transient. Libraries were prepared by immunoSEQ multiplex PCR; TCRdb keeps only in-frame clonotypes and omits some of them. The profile shows approximately 60,000 clones, approximately 89% of them singletons. Of note for this clone: Its antigen is still unknown.

This specimen was CD4+ T cells from blood (PBMCs), taken 6 months after the transplant. The clonotype originates from a human patient who received a combined kidney and bone marrow transplant. Some T cells may have come from the graft donor. J is TRBJ1-5 and V is TRBV7-8; tentative D call: TRBD1 (6 bases). This CDR3 is CASSLVYSDRYSNQPQHF. CDR3 coding DNA: TGTGCCAGCAGTCTAGTGTACTCGGACAGATATAGCAATCAGCCCCAGCATTTT.